The clone carrying this T cell receptor (beta chain) came up many times. The data belong to a study of neurological immune-mediated disorders. The germline V and J ends were trimmed by 3 bases and 1 base, with 9 bases remaining between them. This CDR3 has 14 residues. TCRdb processed the 5' RACE reads anew with MiXCR; each CDR3 protein has one entry. The data show about 43,000 distinct CDR3 sequences, with 10% to 15% seen just once and around 1.3% held by the top ten. The chain has TRBV12-3 or TRBV12-4 and TRBJ1-1, with a tentative D call TRBD1 (5 bases). The receptor's source is a female donor in good health. Sequencing was carried out using PBMCs. The CDR3 loop is CASSLSGQNTEAFF. DNA of the CDR3: TGTGCCAGCAGTTTGAGTGGACAGAACACTGAAGCTTTCTTT.